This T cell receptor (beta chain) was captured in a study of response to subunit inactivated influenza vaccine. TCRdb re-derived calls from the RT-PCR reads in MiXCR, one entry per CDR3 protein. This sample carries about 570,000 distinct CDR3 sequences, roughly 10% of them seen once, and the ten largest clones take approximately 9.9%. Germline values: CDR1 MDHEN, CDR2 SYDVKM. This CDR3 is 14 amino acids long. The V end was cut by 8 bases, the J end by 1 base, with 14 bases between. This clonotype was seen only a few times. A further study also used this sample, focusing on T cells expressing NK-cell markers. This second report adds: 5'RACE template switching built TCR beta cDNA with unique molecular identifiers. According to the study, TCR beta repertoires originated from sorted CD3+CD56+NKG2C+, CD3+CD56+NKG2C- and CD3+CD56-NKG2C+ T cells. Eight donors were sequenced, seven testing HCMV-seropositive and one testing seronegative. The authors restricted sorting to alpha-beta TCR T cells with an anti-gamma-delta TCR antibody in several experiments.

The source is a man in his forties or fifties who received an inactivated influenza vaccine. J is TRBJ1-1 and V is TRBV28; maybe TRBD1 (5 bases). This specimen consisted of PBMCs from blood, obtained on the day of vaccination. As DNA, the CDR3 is TGTGCCAGCCTCTTAGCCGACAGGAACACTGAAGCTTTCTTT. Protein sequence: CASLLADRNTEAFF.